These T cell receptor beta chains were read from a single sample in a study of shared clonotypes between healthy human individuals. Method: immunoSEQ multiplex PCR; TCRdb's copy keeps in-frame clones and lacks some. The sample holds 2 million to 3 million clones, 80% to 95% seen once. The sample was naive CD4+ T cells from PBMCs. Source of these receptors: a young man in good health. Some clones in this sample may be carry-over from other donors' samples. Both conserved end residues are part of each CDR3. The D gene is left open where the match is weak.

>TRBJ1-3|TRBV28|TRBD1
CASSPGGQQGNTIYF
TGTGCCAGCAGTCCAGGGGGACAGCAGGGAAACACCATATATTTT
>TRBJ1-5|TRBV7-2|NA
CASSLTGGNQPQHF
TGTGCCAGCAGCTTAACAGGTGGCAATCAGCCCCAGCATTTT
>TRBJ2-1|TRBV28|TRBD2
CASSPGTSGYNEQFF
TGTGCCAGCAGTCCGGGGACTAGCGGATACAATGAGCAGTTCTTC
>TRBJ2-3|TRBV7-3|TRBD2
CASSLGTSGSTDTQYF
TGTGCCAGCAGCTTAGGTACTAGCGGGAGCACAGATACGCAGTATTTT
>TRBJ2-3|TRBV2|NA
CASSDRGLATDTQYF
TGTGCCAGCAGTGACCGAGGCCTAGCCACAGATACGCAGTATTTT
>TRBJ1-2|TRBV28|NA
CASSAGRDYGYTF
TGTGCCAGCAGTGCCGGCCGGGACTATGGCTACACCTTC
>TRBJ2-5|TRBV28|NA
CASSPTGFGETQYF
TGTGCCAGCAGTCCCACCGGGTTTGGGGAGACCCAGTACTTC
>TRBJ2-1|TRBV6-6|TRBD2
CASSLAGTYNEQFF
TGTGCCAGCAGTTTAGCGGGAACCTACAATGAGCAGTTCTTC
>TRBJ2-3|TRBV5-1|NA
CASSLSGTDTQYF
TGCGCCAGCAGCTTGTCGGGAACAGATACGCAGTATTTT
>TRBJ2-5|TRBV29-1|NA
CSVAPGLVQETQYF
TGCAGCGTTGCCCCGGGGCTAGTACAAGAGACCCAGTACTTC
>TRBJ1-4|TRBV4-3|TRBD1
CASSQDGTGSEKLFF
TGCGCCAGCAGCCAAGATGGGACAGGGAGTGAAAAACTGTTTTTT
>TRBJ2-1|TRBV7-9|TRBD2
CASSGGTSGRSSYNEQFF
TGTGCCAGCAGCGGCGGGACTAGCGGGAGGAGCTCCTACAATGAGCAGTTCTTC
>TRBJ1-3|TRBV21-1|NA
CASTNREGDTIYF
TGTGCCAGCACAAACAGGGAGGGGGACACCATATATTTT
>TRBJ2-3|TRBV6-5|NA
CASSSGRLLVTDTQYF
TGTGCCAGCAGTTCGGGGAGGCTACTAGTAACAGATACGCAGTATTTT
>TRBJ1-2|TRBV27|NA
CASSGGSYGYTF
TGTGCCAGCAGTGGGGGGTCCTATGGCTACACCTTC